A single sample gave rise to the 9 T cell receptor beta chains below, sequenced in a study of identical twins. TCRdb re-derived calls from the 5' RACE reads in MiXCR, one entry per CDR3 protein. The sample has approximately 240,000 distinct CDR3 sequences; 11% to 15% are singletons. Sequenced: memory (CD45RO+) T cells sorted from blood. These TCRs come from a woman aged 18-29 years in good health.

This clonotype has more than one count but fewer than ten. The chain couples TRBV11-2 to TRBJ2-1; D is possibly TRBD1 (5 bases). V lost 5 bases and J lost 10, with 15 bases in between. This CDR3 comprises 13 residues. CDR1 is SGHAT and CDR2 is FQNNGV in the germline V gene. The DNA of the CDR3 is TGTGCCAGCAGCCAGGGCCCCCGGGCCGAGCAGTTCTTC. This encodes CASSQGPRAEQFF.

Many counts were recorded for this clonotype. The chain has TRBV10-3 and TRBJ2-7, with TRBD2 as a possible D gene (5 bases). The ends were cut back, 11 bases at V and 0 bases at J, with 17 bases in the middle. CDR1 ENHRY and CDR2 SYGVKD come from the germline V gene. This CDR3 contains 14 residues. DNA of the CDR3: TGTGCCCTTAGTGCGGGTGTTAGCTCCTACGAGCAGTACTTC. Its translation: CALSAGVSSYEQYF.

This sequence joins TRBV5-1 and TRBJ1-1; 9 bases map to TRBD1. Trimming at V came to 3 bases and at J to 6 bases, leaving 9 bases not matched to a gene. The CDR3 runs to 15 residues. Per the germline V gene, CDR1 is SGHRS and CDR2 is YFSETQ. This chain's CDR3 is CASSSQGAREAEAFF. For the CDR3, the DNA is TGCGCCAGCAGCTCACAGGGGGCGCGAGAGGCTGAAGCTTTCTTT.

This sequence joins TRBV12-3 or TRBV12-4 and TRBJ2-3, with 9 bases matching TRBD2. Losses at the gene ends were 6 bases for V and 3 bases for J; bases not matched to a gene: 16. This CDR3 spans 18 amino acids. CDR3 in DNA: TGTGCCAGCAGCCTACGGGGTTGGGGCGGGAGGGGTACAGATACGCAGTATTTT. Amino acids: CASSLRGWGGRGTDTQYF.

In this sample, this clonotype turned up many times. The chain recombines TRBV30 with TRBJ1-2, with a possible D match to TRBD1 (5 bases). The germline V gene encodes CDR1 GTSNPN and CDR2 SVGIG (reference sequence). V was trimmed by 2 bases and J by 0 bases, leaving 7 bases between them. The CDR3 is made up of 13 amino acids. CDR3 bases: TGTGCCTGGAGTAGAGGGGCTAACTATGGCTACACCTTC. Translated, it gives CAWSRGANYGYTF.

Many counts were recorded for this clonotype. The V call is TRBV7-6, the J call TRBJ1-1, with D possibly TRBD1 on 6 matching bases. The V end was cut by 5 bases, the J end by 5 bases, with 21 bases between. Germline CDR1 is SGHVS and CDR2 is FNYEAQ. The CDR3 is 16 amino acids. The CDR3 coding sequence is TGTGCCAGCAGCCTAAGGCAGGGGTTTGCGGGAACTGAAGCTTTCTTT. This gives the protein CASSLRQGFAGTEAFF.

This clonotype showed up just a few times. V usage is TRBV6-1 and J usage is TRBJ2-7; TRBD1 agrees at 9 bases. The CDR3 runs to 15 residues. CDR1 and CDR2 (germline): MNHNS, SASEGT. The junction had 10 bases not matched to a gene; V was cut back by 6 bases and J by 4 bases. CDR3 DNA sequence: TGTGCCAGCAGGCGGGGCGGGACAGGGCTATACGAGCAGTACTTC. It yields the protein CASRRGGTGLYEQYF.

This clonotype came up a few times. The V and J genes are TRBV7-9 and TRBJ1-6; D not certain. The germline V gene encodes CDR1 SEHNR and CDR2 FQNEAQ (reference sequence). The CDR3 has 14 amino acids. Trimming shortened V by 7 bases and J by 7 bases, and 14 bases separated the two germline ends. The CDR3 loop reads CASKNISLNSPLHF. The CDR3 coding sequence is TGTGCCAGCAAAAACATCTCCCTAAATTCACCCCTCCACTTT.

This clonotype was seen a handful of times. The rearrangement uses TRBV18 and TRBJ2-1; TRBD2 aligns across 11 bases. This CDR3 is 16 amino acids long. The V gene end was trimmed by 3 bases and the J gene end by 2 bases; junction bases not matched to a gene: 3. Germline V gives CDR1 KGHSH, CDR2 LQKENI. CDR3 bases: TGTGCCAGCTCACCCCTTAGCGGGGGGGCCTACAATGAGCAGTTCTTC. This encodes CASSPLSGGAYNEQFF.